In its sample, the clone carrying this T cell receptor beta chain was seen a few times. The data were obtained in a study of blood T cell repertoires in COVID-19. On the study more broadly: In each case, the material was cDNA or gDNA derived from T cells, B-cell-depleted T cells, or PBMCs.

The data were produced by immunoSEQ multiplex PCR, yet TCRdb's version contains in-frame clones alone and is incomplete. The table lists more than 65,000 clones, about 79% of them singletons. In germline, CDR1 is MNHEY, CDR2 SMNVEV (reference sequence). The CDR3 sequence is 15 residues long. The trim removed 5 bases at V and 3 bases at J, leaving 5 bases unmatched. V usage is TRBV27 and J usage is TRBJ2-5; TRBD2 matches 11 bases. This TCR was sampled from a woman between 45 and 65 years old with acute or convalescent COVID-19. Sequencing used peripheral blood. CDR3 sequence (DNA): TGTGCCAGCAGTACACTAGCGGGGGCCGAAGAGACCCAGTACTTC. It is translated as CASSTLAGAEETQYF.